The 31 T cell receptor beta chains reported below all come from one sample, sequenced in a study of cytomegalovirus exposure and HLA in healthy donors. 60 Vbeta and 13 Jbeta primers were used in PCR. Sequencing used immunoSEQ multiplex PCR; TCRdb keeps in-frame clones, though not all of them. The sample has roughly 120,000 clones; 75% to 90% are singletons. Input material: PBMCs. The receptors derive from a man between 35 and 55 years old in good health and CMV-seronegative.

The chain uses TRBV2 and TRBJ1-1; D is possibly TRBD1 (5 bases). The CDR3 is 14 amino acids. The germline CDR1 and CDR2 sequences are SNHLY and FYNNEI. Trimming shortened V by 6 bases and J by 1 base, and 12 bases separated the two germline ends. This CDR3 reads CASRERGQNTEAFF. CDR3 coding DNA: TGTGCCAGCAGGGAACGCGGACAGAACACTGAAGCTTTCTTT.

This chain uses TRBV18 with TRBJ1-2, with 8 bases matching TRBD1. The CDR3 spans 15 residues. V shed 3 bases, J shed 5 bases, and the junction held 8 bases outside the gene matches. The germline V gene encodes CDR1 KGHSH and CDR2 LQKENI. CDR3 protein: CASSPRTGSEYGYTF. The CDR3 nucleotides are TGTGCCAGCTCACCGCGGACAGGGTCGGAATATGGCTACACCTTC.

The chain carries TRBV7-3 and TRBJ1-2, with D uncertain. Germline loops: CDR1 SGHTA, CDR2 FQGTGA. The V and J ends lost 1 base and 8 bases respectively, with 11 bases between them. The CDR3 is made up of 13 amino acids. The CDR3 here is CASSLNVGWGYTF. The CDR3 coding sequence is TGTGCCAGCAGCTTAAATGTCGGGTGGGGCTACACCTTC.

The chain has TRBV5-1 and TRBJ2-3, with 7 bases fitting TRBD2. The length of the CDR3 is 16 residues. Germline loops: CDR1 SGHRS, CDR2 YFSETQ. Unmatched junction bases numbered 10, after V lost 4 bases and J lost 2 bases. The CDR3 sequence: CASSLSAGTNTDTQYF. The CDR3 DNA follows: TGCGCCAGCAGCCTGTCCGCCGGGACTAACACAGATACGCAGTATTTT. The whole variable domain, remainder taken from reference TRBV5-1 and TRBJ2-3, is KAGVTQTPRYLIKTRGQQVTLSCSPISGHRSVSWYQQTPGQGLQFLFEYFSETQRNKGNFPGRFSGRQFSNSRSEMNVSTLELGDSALYLCASSLSAGTNTDTQYFGPGTRLTVL.

This CDR3 is CASSELGVHTQYF. The CDR3 DNA sequence: TGTGCCAGCAGTGAACTAGGGGTTCATACGCAGTATTTT. V is TRBV2 and J is TRBJ2-3, with a possible D match to TRBD1 (5 bases). The CDR3 runs to 13 residues. V was clipped by 2 bases and J by 7 bases, with 10 bases between them. CDR1 SNHLY and CDR2 FYNNEI come from the germline V gene. The full variable domain, completed using reference TRBV2 and TRBJ2-3, is EPEVTQTPSHQVTQMGQEVILRCVPISNHLYFYWYRQILGQKVEFLVSFYNNEISEKSEIFDDQFSVERPDGSNFTLKIRSTKLEDSAMYFCASSELGVHTQYFGPGTRLTVL.

The gene calls are TRBV30 and TRBJ1-1, with D unresolved. V shed 2 bases and J shed 5 bases, with 6 bases lying between them. Per the germline V gene, CDR1 is GTSNPN and CDR2 is SVGIG (reference sequence). The CDR3 is 11 residues long. The DNA for the CDR3 is TGTGCCTGGAGTTTAAAAACTGAAGCTTTCTTT. Translated, it gives CAWSLKTEAFF.

This clone was counted only a few times. The rearrangement joins TRBV5-1 to TRBJ2-3; a weak D match, TRBD2 (7 bases). CDR1 is SGHRS and CDR2 is YFSETQ in the germline V gene. The CDR3 runs 16 residues. The V end was cut by 4 bases, the J end by 0 bases, with 15 bases between. CDR3 protein: CASSRGASGSTDTQYF. As DNA, the CDR3 is TGCGCCAGCAGCAGGGGGGCTAGCGGCAGCACAGATACGCAGTATTTT.

The V call is TRBV6-5, the J call TRBJ1-2; D may be TRBD1 (5 bases). Germline V gene data show CDR1 as MNHEY and CDR2 as SVGAGI. V lost 6 bases and J 1 base, leaving 9 bases between the germline ends. The CDR3 consists of 13 residues. The chain's CDR3 is CASSWDFNYGYTF. CDR3 sequence (DNA): TGTGCCAGCAGCTGGGACTTTAACTATGGCTACACCTTC.

The chain employs TRBV29-1 and TRBJ1-2; 10 bases map to TRBD1. The CDR3 is 15 residues long. Unmatched junction bases numbered 17, after V lost 8 bases and J lost 8 bases. CDR1 and CDR2 (germline): SQVTM, ANQGSEA. CDR3 coding DNA: TGCAGCCTTGTTGGACCCGGGACAGGGGATGAGGGCTACACCTTC. Amino acids: CSLVGPGTGDEGYTF. The full variable domain, its missing parts supplied by reference TRBV29-1 and TRBJ1-2, is SAVISQKPSRDICQRGTSLTIQCQVDSQVTMMFWYRQQPGQSLTLIATANQGSEATYESGFVIDKFPISRPNLTFSTLTVSNMSPEDSSIYLCSLVGPGTGDEGYTFGSGTRLTVV.

DNA of the CDR3: TGTGCCAGCAGAGACAGGCGACATTCCTACGAGCAGTACTTC. Its translation: CASRDRRHSYEQYF. This chain joins TRBV6-5 and TRBJ2-7; D is perhaps TRBD1 (6 bases). V lost 6 bases to trimming and J lost 1 base, with 13 bases between them. CDR1 and CDR2 (germline): MNHEY, SVGAGI. This CDR3 spans 14 amino acids.

The CDR3 DNA reads TGTGCCAGCAGCGCCACCACAGGGATGAACTACGAGCAGTACTTC. Protein: CASSATTGMNYEQYF. The chain has TRBV5-4 and TRBJ2-7; D is perhaps TRBD1 (6 bases). The V gene's germline CDR1 is SGHNT and CDR2 YYREEE (reference sequence). The CDR3 is 15 residues long. V lost 4 bases and J lost 3, with 17 bases in between.

The V gene is TRBV6-5, the J gene TRBJ1-2; D not certain. Germline assignment: CDR1 MNHEY and CDR2 SVGAGI. V lost 2 bases and J 6 bases, leaving 10 bases between the germline ends. The CDR3 covers 13 residues. CDR3 DNA: TGTGCCAGCAGTTACGATCGGGTGGATGGCTACACCTTC. It encodes CASSYDRVDGYTF.

The rearrangement uses TRBV5-1 and TRBJ2-7, with TRBD1 identical over 8 bases. Germline CDR1 and CDR2: SGHRS and YFSETQ. V gave up 4 bases and J gave up 7 bases; unmatched junction bases: 16. This CDR3 has 16 amino acids. CDR3 sequence (DNA): TGCGCCAGCAGCGCGCCCAGAGGACAGGGTTCGGGGGAGCAGTACTTC. Translated: CASSAPRGQGSGEQYF. Looking up the rest from reference TRBV5-1 and TRBJ2-7 gives the full variable domain: KAGVTQTPRYLIKTRGQQVTLSCSPISGHRSVSWYQQTPGQGLQFLFEYFSETQRNKGNFPGRFSGRQFSNSRSEMNVSTLELGDSALYLCASSAPRGQGSGEQYFGPGTRLTVT.

The V and J genes are TRBV6-5 and TRBJ1-1, with TRBD1 matching over 8 bases. With 6 bases clipped from V and 8 bases from J, the junction kept 2 bases outside the gene matches. The CDR3 length is 11 residues. Germline CDR1 and CDR2: MNHEY and SVGAGI. The CDR3 region is CASRRQGEAFF. The CDR3 DNA sequence: TGTGCCAGCAGGCGACAGGGGGAAGCTTTCTTT.

This chain uses TRBV30 with TRBJ2-1; tentatively, D is TRBD2 (7 bases). The CDR3 totals 18 residues. Deletions cut 3 bases from V and 0 bases from J, with 21 bases between. CDR1 and CDR2 from the germline V gene are GTSNPN and SVGIG (reference sequence). The CDR3 DNA reads as TGTGCCTGGAGGGGGAGGGGGGGGCCGACTAGCTCCTACAATGAGCAGTTCTTC. Translating gives CAWRGRGGPTSSYNEQFF.

The V call is TRBV2, the J call TRBJ1-5, with 8 bases lining up with TRBD1. The ends lost 5 bases at V and 6 bases at J; junction bases unmatched: 9. This CDR3 region has 15 residues. Germline V gene sequence: CDR1 SNHLY, CDR2 FYNNEI. The CDR3 DNA follows: TGTGCCAGCAGTACCGGACAGGGAACGGGTCAGCCCCAGCATTTT. This codes for CASSTGQGTGQPQHF.

V usage is TRBV5-1 and J usage is TRBJ1-1; 10 bases align to TRBD1. The germline gives CDR1 SGHRS, CDR2 YFSETQ. V shed 4 bases and J 7 bases; nucleotides not matched to a gene: 13. This CDR3 has 16 amino acids. DNA for the CDR3: TGCGCCAGCAGCCAGGGACAGGGGCCCCTACGTGATGAAGCTTTCTTT. This sequence encodes CASSQGQGPLRDEAFF.

This clone was counted a few times. This sequence joins TRBV5-4 and TRBJ1-6; D is unresolved. V was trimmed by 1 base and J by 0 bases, leaving 14 bases between them. Germline V gene data show CDR1 as SGHNT and CDR2 as YYREEE (reference sequence). The CDR3 loop spans 18 amino acids. The DNA of the CDR3 is TGTGCCAGCAGCTTGAGAGTCGACTGGAGCTCCTATAATTCACCCCTCCACTTT. As protein: CASSLRVDWSSYNSPLHF.

V gene TRBV7-9 combines with J gene TRBJ1-1; D is perhaps TRBD1 (5 bases). CDR1 SEHNR and CDR2 FQNEAQ come from the germline V gene (reference sequence). This CDR3 is built from 15 residues. V was clipped by 2 bases and J by 4 bases, with 14 bases between them. CDR3 sequence: CASSLKGRAFTEAFF. The DNA of the CDR3 is TGTGCCAGCAGCTTAAAAGGCAGGGCCTTCACTGAAGCTTTCTTT.

This clone has a handful of counts. The chain employs TRBV9 and TRBJ1-1, with 7 bases lining up with TRBD1. CDR1 is SGDLS and CDR2 is YYNGEE in the germline V gene. This CDR3 spans 15 amino acids. V was clipped by 4 bases and J by 4 bases; unmatched bases: 10. The chain's CDR3 is CASSPRQAGGTEAFF. CDR3 sequence (DNA): TGTGCCAGCAGCCCGAGACAGGCAGGGGGCACTGAAGCTTTCTTT.

The CDR3 protein is CASSSSRNTEAFF. The DNA for the CDR3 is TGTGCCAGCAGCTCCTCCCGGAACACTGAAGCTTTCTTT. The V gene is TRBV11-2, the J gene TRBJ1-1; D is unresolved. The ends were cut back, 4 bases at V and 1 base at J, with 7 bases in the middle. The CDR3 spans 13 residues. CDR1 is SGHAT and CDR2 is FQNNGV in the germline V gene.

The genes are TRBV28 and TRBJ1-5; D perhaps matches TRBD1 (5 bases). Germline V gene data show CDR1 as MDHEN and CDR2 as SYDVKM. The CDR3 is made up of 17 amino acids. V was clipped by 6 bases and J by 2 bases, with 20 bases between them. The CDR3 DNA is TGTGCCAGCAGGAGTGGGGGGATCGAGGGAGGCAATCAGCCCCAGCATTTT. It specifies CASRSGGIEGGNQPQHF.

The chain joins TRBV5-4 to TRBJ1-5; D is unresolved. V was shortened by 2 bases and J by 4 bases, with 16 bases between the two germline ends. The CDR3 spans 16 residues. Per the germline V gene, CDR1 is SGHNT and CDR2 is YYREEE (reference sequence). The CDR3 nucleotides read TGTGCCAGCAGCTTAACGGGAGATGGGGTAAATCAGCCCCAGCATTTT. Translating gives CASSLTGDGVNQPQHF.

This sequence joins TRBV6-5 and TRBJ1-1; 7 nucleotides line up with TRBD1. Per the germline V gene, CDR1 is MNHEY and CDR2 is SVGAGI. V lost 2 bases to trimming and J lost 4 bases; unmatched junction nucleotides: 4. This CDR3 is built from 14 residues. In DNA form, the CDR3 reads TGTGCCAGCAGTTACGACAGGGTAGTCACTGAAGCTTTCTTT. Its translation is CASSYDRVVTEAFF.

The CDR3 DNA is TGTGCCAGCAGCTCACATCGGACAGTGTTATTAGCTTTCTTT. This gives the protein CASSSHRTVLLAFF. The chain joins TRBV27 to TRBJ1-1; maybe TRBD1 (6 bases). The CDR3 totals 14 residues. Deletions cut 6 bases from V and 10 bases from J, with 21 bases between. Looked up from germline, CDR1 is MNHEY and CDR2 is SMNVEV (reference sequence).

In its sample, this clone was seen a few times. This rearrangement joins TRBV6-5 to TRBJ1-1; a possible D gene is TRBD1 (6 bases). The CDR3 runs 13 residues. V was pared by 7 bases and J by 4 bases, with 13 bases between. Germline CDR1 is MNHEY and CDR2 is SVGAGI. The CDR3 reads CASTWRGGTEAFF. The CDR3 nucleotides are TGTGCCAGCACCTGGAGAGGGGGCACTGAAGCTTTCTTT.

J is TRBJ1-1 and V is TRBV5-1, with a tentative D call TRBD1 (6 bases). The germline V gene encodes CDR1 SGHRS and CDR2 YFSETQ. This CDR3 spans 14 amino acids. V lost 2 bases to trimming and J lost 1 base, with 9 bases between them. CDR3 DNA: TGCGCCAGCAGCTTCGGGGGGCAGAACACTGAAGCTTTCTTT. This gives the protein CASSFGGQNTEAFF.

V is TRBV5-1 and J is TRBJ1-2; the D gene is possibly TRBD1 (5 bases). The V end lost 0 bases, the J end lost 4 bases, and 13 bases lay between the germline ends. The CDR3 loop spans 15 amino acids. CDR1 is SGHRS and CDR2 is YFSETQ in the germline V gene. The DNA for the CDR3 is TGCGCCAGCAGCTTGGACGGGGGTTTCACCTATGGCTACACCTTC. This codes for CASSLDGGFTYGYTF.

The V call is TRBV30, the J call TRBJ1-2; the D is unclear. The CDR3 totals 11 residues. Germline assignment: CDR1 GTSNPN and CDR2 SVGIG (reference sequence). With 1 base removed from V and 7 bases from J, the gap between germline ends came to 7 bases. The chain's CDR3 is CAWSGVGGYTF. In nucleotides, the CDR3 is TGTGCCTGGAGTGGAGTCGGTGGCTACACCTTC.

This chain joins TRBV28 and TRBJ1-1; 7 bases align to TRBD1. The CDR3 sequence is 13 residues long. CDR1 MDHEN and CDR2 SYDVKM come from the germline V gene. V was pared by 11 bases and J by 3 bases, with 9 bases of the junction left unmatched. The DNA of the CDR3 is TGTGCCGTCACGGGACAGACATACACTGAAGCTTTCTTT. Protein sequence: CAVTGQTYTEAFF.

The chain is built from TRBV28 and TRBJ1-4, with D uncertain. Deletions cut 2 bases from V and 9 bases from J, with 16 bases between. From germline, CDR1 is MDHEN and CDR2 SYDVKM. The CDR3 loop spans 15 amino acids. CDR3 sequence: CASSLEGLGSKKLFF. The CDR3 DNA reads as TGTGCCAGCAGTTTAGAGGGTCTGGGGAGTAAAAAACTGTTTTTT.